This entry lists 9 T cell receptor beta chains sequenced from one sample in a study of human T cells and chemical hapten exposure. TCRdb independently ran MiXCR on the RACE reads; one entry per CDR3 protein. The profile shows about 120,000 distinct CDR3 sequences, about 12% of them singletons. Time point described: patch test 1, 2 weeks after DPC sensitization. Treatment defined: therapeutic diphenylcyclopropenone sensitization with weekly scalp DPC. The material sequenced was whole blood, taken in connection with sensitization to the hapten diphenylcyclopropenone (DPC). All receptors derive from a woman in her 50s with alopecia areata. Some clones in this sample may be carry-over from other donors' samples.

The table lists this clonotype with a few counts. CDR3 DNA: TGTGCCAGCTCGGGACCGGGACGGCTAGATTCACCCCTCCACTTT. Protein sequence: CASSGPGRLDSPLHF. This sequence joins TRBV18 and TRBJ1-6, with D tentatively TRBD1 (5 bases). The CDR3 is made up of 15 amino acids. Germline V gene sequence: CDR1 KGHSH, CDR2 LQKENI. V lost 6 bases, J lost 8 bases, and 17 bases lay in between.

The V call is TRBV18, the J call TRBJ1-4; unclear D gene. This CDR3 comprises 17 residues. V was clipped by 1 base and J by 2 bases, with 14 bases between them. Germline-derived CDR1 and CDR2 are KGHSH and LQKENI. The DNA of the CDR3 is TGTGCCAGCTCACCACACCACGGCGGAGGGACTAATGAAAAACTGTTTTTT. Translation gives CASSPHHGGGTNEKLFF. The whole variable domain, remainder taken from reference TRBV18 and TRBJ1-4, is NAGVMQNPRHLVRRRGQEARLRCSPMKGHSHVYWYRQLPEEGLKFMVYLQKENIIDESGMPKERFSAEFPKEGPSILRIQQVVRGDSAAYFCASSPHHGGGTNEKLFFGSGTQLSVL.

This clonotype was detected many times. The chain uses TRBV29-1 and TRBJ2-7; 7 bases fit TRBD2. Trimming cost V 5 bases and J 3 bases; bases outside gene matches: 7. This CDR3 has 13 amino acids. CDR1 SQVTM and CDR2 ANQGSEA come from the germline V gene. CDR3 bases: TGCAGCGTTATTACTGGCGGGAGCTACGAGCAGTACTTC. This sequence encodes CSVITGGSYEQYF.

This clonotype was observed a handful of times. V and J are TRBV11-2 and TRBJ2-1, with TRBD2 matching over 10 bases. Looked up from germline, CDR1 is SGHAT and CDR2 is FQNNGV. V lost 5 bases and J lost 6; bases outside the gene matches: 16. This CDR3 is built from 18 residues. CDR3 in amino acids: CASSPGLAGVLPSNEQFF. For the CDR3, the DNA is TGTGCCAGCAGCCCCGGGCTAGCGGGAGTCTTGCCTAGCAATGAGCAGTTCTTC.

The rearrangement uses TRBV5-5 and TRBJ1-3, with D possibly being TRBD1 (5 bases). Germline loops: CDR1 SGHKS, CDR2 YYEKEE (reference sequence). This CDR3 spans 14 amino acids. The V end lost 3 bases, the J end lost 3 bases, and 10 bases lay between the germline ends. The DNA for the CDR3 is TGTGCCAGCAGCTCCCCCGGGGGTGGAAACACCATATATTTT. Amino acids: CASSSPGGGNTIYF.

There are a few counts of this clonotype. The genes are TRBV27 and TRBJ2-3; 9 nucleotides match TRBD2. CDR1 is MNHEY, CDR2 SMNVEV, per germline (reference sequence). The J segment lost 5 bases and the V segment lost 6 bases, leaving 6 bases of the junction unmatched. The CDR3 is 14 amino acids. The DNA of the CDR3 is TGTGCCAGCAGCAGGCCTAGCGGGGTAGATACGCAGTATTTT. Translated: CASSRPSGVDTQYF.

The table lists this clonotype with a few counts. V is TRBV7-2 and J is TRBJ1-3, with D unresolved. Germline V CDR1 and CDR2: SGHTA, FQGNSA. This CDR3 spans 15 amino acids. The V end was cut by 4 bases, the J end by 0 bases, with 10 bases between. The CDR3 DNA reads TGTGCCAGCAGCTCCTCCAGAGTCTCTGGAAACACCATATATTTT. Translating gives CASSSSRVSGNTIYF.

This clonotype was seen only once. The rearrangement joins TRBV28 to TRBJ2-5, with 9 positions matching TRBD1. The germline gives CDR1 MDHEN, CDR2 SYDVKM. Trimming cost V 9 bases and J 4 bases; bases outside gene matches: 3. CDR3 length: 12 residues. The CDR3 region is CASEDRGETQYF. As DNA, the CDR3 is TGTGCCAGTGAGGACAGGGGAGAGACCCAGTACTTC. The whole variable domain, filled in from reference TRBV28 and TRBJ2-5, reads DVKVTQSSRYLVKRTGEKVFLECVQDMDHENMFWYRQDPGLGLRLIYFSYDVKMKEKGDIPEGYSVSREKKERFSLILESASTNQTSMYLCASEDRGETQYFGPGTRLLVL.

This clonotype was seen a handful of times. The chain uses TRBV10-2 and TRBJ2-1; no reliable D call. The V and J ends lost 4 bases and 8 bases respectively, with 6 bases between them. The CDR3 covers 11 residues. Per the germline V gene, CDR1 is WSHSY and CDR2 is SAAADI. Here the CDR3 DNA reads TGCGCCAGCAGTGTCGGTCATGAGCAGTTCTTC. This translates into CASSVGHEQFF.